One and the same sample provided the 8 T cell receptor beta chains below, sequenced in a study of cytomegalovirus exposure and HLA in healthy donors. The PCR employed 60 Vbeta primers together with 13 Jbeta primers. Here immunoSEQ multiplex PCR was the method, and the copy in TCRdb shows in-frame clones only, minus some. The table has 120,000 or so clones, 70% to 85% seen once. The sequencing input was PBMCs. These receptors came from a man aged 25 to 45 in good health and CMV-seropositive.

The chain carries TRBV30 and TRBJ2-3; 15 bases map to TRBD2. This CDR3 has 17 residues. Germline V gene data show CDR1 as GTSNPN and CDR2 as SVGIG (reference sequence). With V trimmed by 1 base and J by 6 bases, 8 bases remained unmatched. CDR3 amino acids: CAWSAIRTSGGADTQYF. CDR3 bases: TGTGCCTGGAGTGCTATTAGGACTAGCGGGGGGGCGGATACGCAGTATTTT. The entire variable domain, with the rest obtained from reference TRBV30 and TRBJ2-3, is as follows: SQTIHQWPATLVQPVGSPLSLECTVEGTSNPNLYWYRQAAGRGLQLLFYSVGIGQISSEVPQNLSASRPQDRQFILSSKKLLLSDSGFYLCAWSAIRTSGGADTQYFGPGTRLTVL.

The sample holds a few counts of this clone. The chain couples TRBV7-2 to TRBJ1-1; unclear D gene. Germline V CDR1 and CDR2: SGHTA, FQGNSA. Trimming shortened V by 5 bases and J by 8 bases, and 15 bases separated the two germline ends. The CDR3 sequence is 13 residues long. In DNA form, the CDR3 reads TGTGCCAGCAGCCCTCGCGCCCCGAGCGAAGCTTTCTTT. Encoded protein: CASSPRAPSEAFF. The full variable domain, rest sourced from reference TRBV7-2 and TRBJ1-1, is GAGVSQSPSNKVTEKGKDVELRCDPISGHTALYWYRQSLGQGLEFLIYFQGNSAPDKSGLPSDRFSAERTGGSVSTLTIQRTQQEDSAVYLCASSPRAPSEAFFGQGTRLTVV.

The CDR3 DNA is TGTGCCAGCAGCCGCCAAACAGGGGCCTCATACAATGAGCAGTTCTTC. This gives the protein CASSRQTGASYNEQFF. The rearrangement joins TRBV7-6 to TRBJ2-1, with TRBD1 matching over 7 bases. The germline V gene has CDR1 SGHVS and CDR2 FNYEAQ. The CDR3 loop spans 16 amino acids. V dropped 5 bases and J dropped 4; count of bases not matched to a gene: 11. The variable domain in full, with the rest retrieved from reference TRBV7-6 and TRBJ2-1, is GAGVSQSPRYKVTKRGQDVALRCDPISGHVSLYWYRQALGQGPEFLTYFNYEAQQDKSGLPNDRFSAERPEGSISTLTIQRTEQRDSAMYRCASSRQTGASYNEQFFGPGTRLTVL.

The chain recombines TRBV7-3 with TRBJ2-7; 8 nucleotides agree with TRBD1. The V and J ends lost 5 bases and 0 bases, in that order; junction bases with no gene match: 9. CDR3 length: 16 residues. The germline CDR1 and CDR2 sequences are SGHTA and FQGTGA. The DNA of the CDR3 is TGTGCCAGCAGCAAGGGTGCAGGGGGCGACTCCTACGAGCAGTACTTC. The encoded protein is CASSKGAGGDSYEQYF.

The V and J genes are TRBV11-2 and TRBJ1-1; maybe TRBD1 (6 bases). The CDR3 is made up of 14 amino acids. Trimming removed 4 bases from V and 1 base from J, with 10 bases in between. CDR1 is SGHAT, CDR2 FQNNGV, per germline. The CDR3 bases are TGTGCCAGCAGCTGGGGGGGCAGGAACACTGAAGCTTTCTTT. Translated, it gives CASSWGGRNTEAFF.

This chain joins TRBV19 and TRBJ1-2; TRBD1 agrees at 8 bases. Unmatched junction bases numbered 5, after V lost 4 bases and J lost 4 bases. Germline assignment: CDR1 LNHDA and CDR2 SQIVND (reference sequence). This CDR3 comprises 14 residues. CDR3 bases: TGTGCCAGTAGTACCCGACAGGGGCTCTATGGCTACACCTTC. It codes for CASSTRQGLYGYTF.

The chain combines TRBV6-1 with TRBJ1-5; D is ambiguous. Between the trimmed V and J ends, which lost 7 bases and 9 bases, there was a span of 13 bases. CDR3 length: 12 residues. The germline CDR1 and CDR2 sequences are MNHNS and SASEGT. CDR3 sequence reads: CASTQRVRPQHF. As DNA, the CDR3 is TGTGCCAGCACCCAGCGGGTGAGGCCCCAGCATTTT.

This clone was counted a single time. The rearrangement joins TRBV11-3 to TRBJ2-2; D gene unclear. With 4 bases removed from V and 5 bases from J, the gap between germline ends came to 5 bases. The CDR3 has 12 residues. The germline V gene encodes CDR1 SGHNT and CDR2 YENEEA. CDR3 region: CASSSRTGELFF. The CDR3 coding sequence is TGTGCCAGCAGCTCGAGGACCGGGGAGCTGTTTTTT. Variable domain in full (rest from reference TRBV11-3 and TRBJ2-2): EAGVVQSPRYKIIEKKQPVAFWCNPISGHNTLYWYLQNLGQGPELLIRYENEEAVDDSQLPKDRFSAERLKGVDSTLKIQPAELGDSAVYLCASSSRTGELFFGEGSRLTVL.